The T cell receptor (beta chain) described here comes from a study of shared clonotypes between healthy human individuals (dated by TCRdb to 2018 to 2021). In the study overall: A couple of women and a few men aged 18 to 49 years were included in the cohort. For each donor, CD4 naive and CD4 memory were each given three plates, CD8 naive was given two plates, and CD8 memory was given one plate. Blood TCR repertoires of roughly five healthy adults were deeply sequenced to estimate repertoire size and the extent of clonotype sharing between individuals. To increase sequencing depth and limit assay-specific biases, TCR repertoire library preparation and sequencing were carried out by different laboratories using diverse techniques. Per donor, leukapheresis produced somewhere between about 0.9 and 9.5 billion PBMCs. The paper's findings and limits, for the study overall: Sampling was restricted to blood, and TCR repertoires in tissue are likely to differ from TCR repertoires in blood. Pairwise subsampling indicated that sequencing depth was expected to affect the degree of clonotype sharing among donors. Higher generation probabilities were observed for clonotypes shared by all four sorted-subset donors than for non-shared clonotypes. The genetic and exposure-history diversity represented was limited by the small number of donors. Naive subsets generally had larger estimated clonotype richness than memory subsets. Across a handful of donors, around 5% of naive CD4, roughly 3.3% of naive CD8, 2.3% of memory CD4, and 0.4% of memory CD8 clonotypes were shared. Rarefaction of sorted-subset datasets indicated incomplete sequencing despite the large sequencing depth.

Using the deep immunoSEQ assay, TCR CDR3 regions were amplified from genomic DNA by multiplex PCR. Genomic DNA extracted from each cell subset was distributed evenly over all wells of several immunoSEQ 96-well plates, and each plate served as one replicate. For sorted subsets, roughly 200 ng of genomic DNA, equivalent to some 30,000 T cell genomes, went into each replicate PCR. The purified libraries were quantified using a Qubit 3.0 fluorometer, sized with a Bioanalyzer 2100, and then quantified again using the KAPA Library Quantification kit. Every immunoSEQ 96-well plate was sequenced on a separate single-read 150-cycle Illumina NextSeq 550 flow cell. On the study's bioinformatics: Because only junctional sequences without quality scores were contained in the immunoSEQ output, filtering matching that applied to full-length reads could not be performed. To assign V/J genes and CDR3, sequences were annotated using PyIR, a Python wrapper for IgBLAST v1.9, with IMGT germline references. Reads with weak V/J assignments (E-value above 1e-6), missing CDR3, stop codons, out-of-frame junctions, or ambiguous translated residues were removed. A V3J clonotype was defined by an identical inferred V gene, J gene, and CDR3 amino acid sequence. Percentage overlap between repertoires was calculated by dividing the number of shared unique clonotypes by the size of the smaller repertoire. Three approaches were used to assess repertoire richness: RTK rarefaction, the Chao1 estimator, and Recon v2.1 estimates of unobserved clonotypes. For all TCRbeta clonotypes obtained by the gDNA method from a few donors, generation probabilities were computed with OLGA. TCRdb took this table from immuneACCESS and kept in-frame rearrangements with V and J called. Such tables lack part of the clones; where checked against another copy, unresolved V genes explain under half of the gap, and the rest is unexplained. That table is the source of V, J and clone size, and D and trimming were worked out from the DNA. The sample yields millions of clones; about 93% were counted once. The ten largest clones represent under 2% of the sample.

Points on this clone: The antigen this receptor binds is unknown. Base-call qualities are not available, and no considerably larger clone is one nucleotide away.

The CDR3 starts with the cysteine, ends with the phenylalanine, and has 16 residues. CDR3 DNA is the only sequence kept; it has 48 bases, read in frame from the first base. CDR1 and CDR2 are read off the germline V gene as SGDLS and YYNGEE. Between the V and J ends, shortened by 4 bases and 2 bases respectively, the junction contains 18 bases. For the CD8 naive samples, CD45RO-negative cells were positively selected for CCR7, yielding a CD45RA+CCR7+ population from which TemRA cells were excluded. Donors were healthy HIV-negative adults with no recently reported acute infections or vaccinations. All donors were Caucasian adults living in Nashville, Tennessee, USA. Blood was obtained by leukapheresis, after which PBMCs were separated by Ficoll-Histopaque density gradient centrifugation and cryopreserved in liquid nitrogen vapor phase. Analytical flow cytometry was used to check the purity and quantity of each magnetically sorted T cell population. Each sorted fraction had its genomic DNA isolated and then quantified by UV absorbance on a Nanodrop 2000c.

This sequence uses TRBV9 and TRBJ2-5; the D element could tentatively be TRBD1 or TRBD2, as 6 bases agree for each. Input material: naive CD8+ T cells from PBMCs. What this sample's cell subset or site label stands for: CD45RA+CCR7+. The clonotype was recovered from a young man in good health. Some clones in this sample may be carry-over from other donors' samples. CDR3 reads: CASSPLGGRAQETQYF. The DNA sequence follows: TGTGCCAGCAGCCCTCTAGGGGGGCGGGCACAAGAGACCCAGTACTTC.